The source of this T cell receptor (beta chain) is a study of CD8+ T cells in alopecia areata. Across the whole study: Treated patients were dosed with oral tofacitinib, taking 5 to 10 mg twice daily. Tofacitinib ran for 6 to 18 months before 6 months off drug.

As for treatment: oral pan-JAK inhibitor, 5-10 mg twice daily. This clone was seen a few times. What it binds is unknown. The sample carries other DNA sequences with the same CDR3. Study observations and caveats: An increase in clonality over normal scalp was evident in lesional scalp, especially alopecia totalis/universalis. Persistence in scalp and blood during tofacitinib was observed for many expanded lesional clones.

The authors extracted RNA and reverse transcribed it into cDNA as the sequencing template. TCRdb keeps only in-frame clones here, not all; method: immunoSEQ multiplex PCR. The sample has around 300,000 clones, roughly 63% seen once. Per the germline V gene, CDR1 is ENHRY and CDR2 is SYGVKD. This CDR3 region has 13 residues. V was shortened by 4 bases and J by 2 bases, with 7 bases between the two germline ends. V and J are TRBV10-3 and TRBJ2-3; no reliable D call. This material consisted of CD4+ T cells sorted from blood, taken around week 52, from a patient treated with tofacitinib. This TCR came from a human donor with alopecia areata. The CDR3 nucleotides are TGTGCCATCAGTGGCGGATCCACAGATACGCAGTATTTT. This encodes CAISGGSTDTQYF.